The 32 T cell receptor beta chains below all came from one sample that was sequenced in a study of T-cell reconstitution after alpha-beta-depleted transplantation in children. Researchers prepared the TCRbeta library using unique molecular identifiers, the study reports. MiXCR was run by TCRdb on the PCR reads, yielding one entry per CDR3 protein. There are about 210,000 distinct CDR3 sequences in the sample; under 20% occur only once, and about 39% lies in the top ten. Sequenced material: PBMCs, mostly from graft donor cells, taken 360 days after TCRalphabeta/CD19-depleted stem cell transplant. These receptors were collected from a male patient aged 2 to 10 who had a stem cell transplant for acute lymphoblastic leukemia, so the T cells may come from the graft donor.

This clonotype was counted between two and nine times. This chain joins TRBV9 and TRBJ2-1, with 7 bases fitting TRBD2. V lost 4 bases, J lost 8 bases, and 12 bases stayed unmatched. CDR1 is SGDLS, CDR2 YYNGEE, per germline. CDR3 length: 15 amino acids. CDR3 loop: CASSFGRGISDEQFF. As DNA, the CDR3 is TGTGCCAGCAGCTTTGGGAGGGGAATCAGCGATGAGCAGTTCTTC.

The chain has TRBV11-2 and TRBJ1-4, with D hard to call. The CDR3 spans 17 residues. Trimming took off 5 bases at V and 8 bases at J, with 24 bases between the two ends. Germline V lookup: CDR1 SGHAT, CDR2 FQNNGV. The CDR3 coding sequence is TGTGCCAGCAGCCCCTCCGCGCGGAATACTATTGGGGAAAAACTGTTTTTT. Protein product: CASSPSARNTIGEKLFF.

The J gene is TRBJ1-6, the V gene TRBV7-2; D uncertain. Trimming took off 4 bases at V and 7 bases at J, with 11 bases between the two ends. CDR3 length: 14 amino acids. The germline gives CDR1 SGHTA, CDR2 FQGNSA. CDR3 sequence reads: CASSSMDQNSPLHF. The CDR3, as DNA: TGTGCCAGCAGCTCTATGGACCAGAATTCACCCCTCCACTTT.

Only a few counts were recorded for this clonotype. J is TRBJ2-2 and V is TRBV18, with D possibly called TRBD1 or TRBD2 (5 bases each). This CDR3 region has 15 residues. V dropped 3 bases and J dropped 4 bases, with 12 bases sitting between them. Germline V gene lookup returns CDR1 KGHSH and CDR2 LQKENI. The CDR3: CASSPGPRATGELFF. The CDR3 nucleotides read TGTGCCAGCTCACCGGGACCCCGGGCCACCGGGGAGCTGTTTTTT.

This clonotype was seen a handful of times. This chain uses TRBV5-1 with TRBJ2-4, with TRBD1 matching 8 bases. Germline-derived CDR1 and CDR2 are SGHRS and YFSETQ. The CDR3 length is 17 residues. The V gene end was trimmed by 3 bases and the J gene end by 0 bases; junction bases not matched to a gene: 8. CDR3 bases: TGCGCCAGCAGCTCAGGACAGGGCCAACAAGCCAAAAACATTCAGTACTTC. This encodes CASSSGQGQQAKNIQYF.

In this sample, this clonotype turned up a few times. The V call is TRBV11-2, the J call TRBJ2-7; 8 bases are a match to TRBD1. Germline assignment: CDR1 SGHAT and CDR2 FQNNGV. The CDR3 has 15 amino acids. V was pared by 5 bases and J by 2 bases, with 8 bases of the junction left unmatched. CDR3 bases: TGTGCCAGCAGCATAACGGGACAGGTAACCTACGAGCAGTACTTC. It encodes CASSITGQVTYEQYF.

This clonotype was found a few times. The chain carries TRBV29-1 and TRBJ2-4, with a weak D call TRBD1 (8 bases). The V gene lost 4 bases and the J gene lost 5 bases, with 15 bases spanning the gap. The germline V gene encodes CDR1 SQVTM and CDR2 ANQGSEA. The CDR3 has 14 amino acids. CDR3: CSVGGGQAQNIQYF. The DNA for the CDR3 is TGCAGCGTTGGGGGGGGACAGGCCCAAAACATTCAGTACTTC.

J is TRBJ2-2 and V is TRBV5-1; 10 bases are shared with TRBD1. Per the germline V gene, CDR1 is SGHRS and CDR2 is YFSETQ. Trimming at V came to 6 bases and at J to 4 bases, leaving 12 bases not matched to a gene. The CDR3 runs 17 residues. The CDR3 DNA sequence: TGCGCCAGCACCGTGCTGGGACAGGGGATTTCCACCGGGGAGCTGTTTTTT. It yields the protein CASTVLGQGISTGELFF.

In this sample, this clonotype turned up a few times. The chain uses TRBV6-2 or TRBV6-3 and TRBJ2-5; D ambiguous. This CDR3 has 14 residues. The V gene lost 6 bases and the J gene lost 1 base, with 12 bases spanning the gap. The germline V gene has CDR1 MNHEY and CDR2 SVGEGT. CDR3 nucleotide sequence: TGTGCCAGCAGCGCACCCCACAGCCAAGAGACCCAGTACTTC. Translated, it gives CASSAPHSQETQYF.

This clonotype occurred once. This chain joins TRBV11-1 and TRBJ2-7; TRBD1 agrees at 8 bases. CDR1 is SGHAT, CDR2 FQDESV, per germline (reference sequence). Trimming at V came to 2 bases and at J to 2 bases, leaving 17 bases not matched to a gene. CDR3 length: 19 residues. CDR3 sequence: CASSLIPGQGGLYPYEQYF. The DNA for the CDR3 is TGTGCCAGCAGCTTAATTCCCGGACAGGGTGGACTATACCCCTACGAGCAGTACTTC. The whole variable domain, remainder taken from reference TRBV11-1 and TRBJ2-7, is EAEVAQSPRYKITEKSQAVAFWCDPISGHATLYWYRQILGQGPELLVQFQDESVVDDSQLPKDRFSAERLKGVDSTLKIQPAELGDSAMYLCASSLIPGQGGLYPYEQYFGPGTRLTVT.

This chain links TRBV20-1 with TRBJ2-2; D possibly uses TRBD1 or TRBD2 (6 bases each). CDR1 and CDR2 from the germline V gene are DFQATT and SNEGSKA (reference sequence). The V gene lost 6 bases and the J gene lost 6 bases, with 17 bases spanning the gap. The CDR3 extends over 14 amino acids. CDR3: CSAAGAREAGELFF. For the CDR3, the DNA is TGCAGTGCCGCAGGGGCCAGGGAGGCCGGGGAGCTGTTTTTT.

The CDR3 region has the DNA TGCGCCAGCAGCCCCCAGACAGGGGAAGAGACCCAGTACTTC. It yields the protein CASSPQTGEETQYF. This sequence joins TRBV5-1 and TRBJ2-5, with 8 bases aligning to TRBD1. V was clipped by 4 bases and J by 3 bases; unmatched bases: 5. This CDR3 region has 14 residues. Germline V gene lookup returns CDR1 SGHRS and CDR2 YFSETQ.

The table lists this clonotype with a few counts. V gene TRBV15 combines with J gene TRBJ2-7; TRBD1 or TRBD2 may be the D gene (5 bases each). With 5 bases removed from V and 4 bases from J, the gap between germline ends came to 12 bases. Per the germline V gene, CDR1 is LNHNV and CDR2 is YYDKDF (reference sequence). The CDR3 loop spans 13 amino acids. The CDR3 here is CATSGGTQYEQYF. The CDR3 nucleotides read TGTGCCACCAGCGGGGGTACGCAATACGAGCAGTACTTC.

This sequence joins TRBV3-1 and TRBJ1-5; D is undetermined. Germline V gene sequence: CDR1 LGHDT, CDR2 YNNKEL (reference sequence). The CDR3 totals 12 residues. The germline V and J ends were trimmed by 0 bases and 6 bases, with 3 bases remaining between them. The CDR3 protein is CASSQDGQPQHF. Written as DNA, the CDR3 is TGTGCCAGCAGCCAAGATGGTCAGCCCCAGCATTTT.

This clonotype has at least ten counts. The chain carries TRBV5-1 and TRBJ2-7; D remains ambiguous. CDR1 and CDR2 (germline): SGHRS, YFSETQ. Trimming removed 4 bases at V and 3 bases at J, with 8 bases between. CDR3 length: 12 residues. The CDR3 here is CASSESSYEQYF. The DNA for the CDR3 is TGCGCCAGCAGCGAATCAAGCTACGAGCAGTACTTC.

This clonotype turned up a few times. This chain connects TRBV4-2 to TRBJ2-5; D gene uncertain. CDR1 LGHNA and CDR2 YNFKEQ come from the germline V gene. This CDR3 is built from 23 residues. Trimming left V 4 bases short and J 3 bases short, with 39 bases between. CDR3 in DNA: TGTGCCAGCAGCCCAAGCTTGCGCCCCCGTATAAGCTTGACCGATAACTTTGAAGAGACCCAGTACTTC. This sequence encodes CASSPSLRPRISLTDNFEETQYF.

The V call is TRBV7-2, the J call TRBJ2-5; the D is unclear. V lost 3 bases, J lost 1 base, and 6 bases lay in between. The V gene's germline CDR1 is SGHTA and CDR2 FQGNSA. The CDR3 has 13 residues. CDR3 residues: CASSLWIQETQYF. Written as DNA, the CDR3 is TGTGCCAGCAGCTTGTGGATCCAAGAGACCCAGTACTTC. Based on the CDR3 plus reference TRBV7-2 and TRBJ2-5, the full variable domain is GAGVSQSPSNKVTEKGKDVELRCDPISGHTALYWYRQSLGQGLEFLIYFQGNSAPDKSGLPSDRFSAERTGGSVSTLTIQRTQQEDSAVYLCASSLWIQETQYFGPGTRLLVL.

J is TRBJ2-7 and V is TRBV10-3; 9 nucleotides align to TRBD1. CDR1 is ENHRY, CDR2 SYGVKD, per germline. This CDR3 is built from 13 residues. V shed 6 bases and J 6 bases; nucleotides not matched to a gene: 6. The CDR3 protein is CAISLQGASEQYF. In DNA form, the CDR3 reads TGTGCCATCAGCCTACAGGGGGCTAGCGAGCAGTACTTC.

This clonotype has more than one count but fewer than ten. The rearrangement uses TRBV28 and TRBJ1-2; a possible D gene is TRBD1 (6 bases). This CDR3 comprises 15 residues. CDR1 is MDHEN and CDR2 is SYDVKM in the germline V gene. V lost 6 bases, J lost 4 bases, and 18 bases lay in between. The DNA of the CDR3 is TGTGCCAGCAGCCCGACAGGTTACCCCTTCTATGGCTACACCTTC. Translating it yields CASSPTGYPFYGYTF.

V usage is TRBV3-2 and J usage is TRBJ1-4. TRBV3-2 corresponds to a pseudogene. The CDR3 consists of 14 residues. The CDR3 coding sequence is TGTGCCACCTCCCAAGGGCGGGCTAATGAAAAACTGTTTTTT. Translated, it gives CATSQGRANEKLFF.

This clonotype showed up just a few times. The genes are TRBV7-2 and TRBJ2-3, with D possibly TRBD2 on 7 matching bases. Germline-derived CDR1 and CDR2 are SGHTA and FQGNSA. CDR3 size: 16 residues. V lost 1 base to trimming and J lost 0 bases, with 11 bases between them. The CDR3 region is CASSLVGGGSTDTQYF. In DNA form, the CDR3 reads TGTGCCAGCAGCTTAGTTGGCGGGGGCAGCACAGATACGCAGTATTTT.

The CDR3 DNA reads as TGTGCCAGCTCACCAGGCAACGAGGGATCCTACGAGCAGTACTTC. Translation: CASSPGNEGSYEQYF. The gene calls are TRBV18 and TRBJ2-7; the D gene is possibly TRBD2 (5 bases). Per the germline V gene, CDR1 is KGHSH and CDR2 is LQKENI. This CDR3 contains 15 residues. V lost 2 bases to trimming and J lost 1 base, with 12 bases between them.

This clonotype was recorded at least ten times. The chain carries TRBV29-1 and TRBJ2-3, with TRBD1 identical over 8 bases. The germline CDR1 and CDR2 sequences are SQVTM and ANQGSEA. With 3 bases clipped from V and 1 base from J, the junction kept 6 bases outside the gene matches. This CDR3 contains 15 residues. CDR3 amino acids: CSVDSTGERTDTQYF. CDR3 DNA sequence: TGCAGCGTTGACTCGACAGGGGAGCGCACAGATACGCAGTATTTT.

This clonotype was seen only a few times. The chain joins TRBV12-3 or TRBV12-4 to TRBJ1-4, with 10 bases matching TRBD1. Trimming removed 5 bases from V and 4 bases from J; junction bases left unmatched: 4. The CDR3 covers 15 residues. CDR3 sequence: CASSRDRGVNEKLFF. DNA for the CDR3: TGTGCCAGCAGTCGGGACAGGGGAGTTAATGAAAAACTGTTTTTT.

This clonotype came up many times. At one boundary the junction diverges from the germline segment, which might be a read error. This chain uses TRBV29-1 with TRBJ2-2; 10 bases are shared with TRBD2. Germline CDR1 SQVTM, CDR2 ANQGSEA. The CDR3 totals 15 residues. Written as DNA, the CDR3 is TGCAGCGTGGAAGGGACTAGCGAGAACACCGGGGAGCTGTTTTTT. The encoded protein is CSVEGTSENTGELFF.

This rearrangement joins TRBV7-8 to TRBJ2-7; no definite D call. The V gene's germline CDR1 is SGHVS and CDR2 FQNEAQ. This CDR3 has 12 amino acids. Trimming removed 5 bases from V and 5 bases from J, with 10 bases in between. This CDR3 is CASSPLGHEQYF. The CDR3 DNA reads as TGTGCCAGCAGCCCTCTCGGACACGAGCAGTACTTC.

The V call is TRBV20-1, the J call TRBJ1-1; D gene uncertain. CDR1 and CDR2 from the germline V gene are DFQATT and SNEGSKA (reference sequence). V lost 5 bases to trimming and J lost 1 base, with 8 bases between them. This CDR3 is 12 amino acids long. CDR3 sequence reads: CSALEWNTEAFF. The CDR3 nucleotides are TGCAGTGCTTTGGAGTGGAACACTGAAGCTTTCTTT.

The rearrangement uses TRBV29-1 and TRBJ2-7; TRBD2 might be the D (5 bases). The CDR3 consists of 13 residues. The V end lost 4 bases, the J end lost 0 bases, and 10 bases lay between the germline ends. CDR1 SQVTM and CDR2 ANQGSEA come from the germline V gene. CDR3 loop: CSVVEGGSYEQYF. The CDR3 coding sequence is TGCAGCGTTGTAGAGGGCGGCTCCTACGAGCAGTACTTC.

This clonotype was seen a few times. The chain uses TRBV11-2 and TRBJ1-5; no firm D call. Trimming took off 4 bases at V and 5 bases at J, with 9 bases between the two ends. Per the germline V gene, CDR1 is SGHAT and CDR2 is FQNNGV. There are 13 residues in the CDR3. This chain's CDR3 is CASSSWWDQPQHF. Written as DNA, the CDR3 is TGTGCCAGCAGCTCTTGGTGGGATCAGCCCCAGCATTTT.

V is TRBV3-1 and J is TRBJ2-2; 7 positions match TRBD1. CDR1 LGHDT and CDR2 YNNKEL come from the germline V gene (reference sequence). Losses at the gene ends were 3 bases for V and 7 bases for J; bases not matched to a gene: 5. CDR3 size: 14 residues. This CDR3 reads CASSQLTGSGELFF. Written as DNA, the CDR3 is TGTGCCAGCAGCCAGCTGACAGGGAGCGGGGAGCTGTTTTTT.

This clonotype was seen at least ten times. The chain is built from TRBV10-2 and TRBJ2-7, with 8 bases identical to TRBD1. J lost 2 bases, V lost 9 bases, and 12 bases had no gene match. Germline CDR1 WSHSY, CDR2 SAAADI. The length of the CDR3 is 15 residues. The CDR3 loop is CARPLGTGETYEQYF. As DNA, the CDR3 is TGCGCCAGACCACTAGGGACAGGCGAAACCTACGAGCAGTACTTC.

This clonotype was detected a few times. CDR3 sequence reads: CASSFPRTTQYF. For the CDR3, the DNA is TGTGCCAGCAGTTTCCCCAGGACTACCCAGTATTTT. The chain couples TRBV12-3 or TRBV12-4 to TRBJ2-3; a possible D gene is TRBD2 (6 bases). The CDR3 spans 12 residues. Trimming removed 3 bases at V and 12 bases at J, with 13 bases between.